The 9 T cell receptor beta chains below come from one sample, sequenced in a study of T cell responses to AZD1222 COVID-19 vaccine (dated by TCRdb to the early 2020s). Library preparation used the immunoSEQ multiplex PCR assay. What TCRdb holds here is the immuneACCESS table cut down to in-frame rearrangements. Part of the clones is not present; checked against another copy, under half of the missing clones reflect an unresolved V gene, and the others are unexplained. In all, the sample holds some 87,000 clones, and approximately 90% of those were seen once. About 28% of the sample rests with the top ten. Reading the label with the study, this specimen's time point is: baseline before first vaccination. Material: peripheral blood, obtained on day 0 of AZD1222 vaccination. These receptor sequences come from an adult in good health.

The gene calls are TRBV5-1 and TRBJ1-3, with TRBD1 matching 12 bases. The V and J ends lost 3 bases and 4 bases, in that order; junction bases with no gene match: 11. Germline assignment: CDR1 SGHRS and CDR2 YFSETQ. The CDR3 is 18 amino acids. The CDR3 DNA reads TGCGCCAGCAGCTCCATCCCGGGACAGGGGGCGGGAGGAAACACCATATATTTT. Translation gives CASSSIPGQGAGGNTIYF.

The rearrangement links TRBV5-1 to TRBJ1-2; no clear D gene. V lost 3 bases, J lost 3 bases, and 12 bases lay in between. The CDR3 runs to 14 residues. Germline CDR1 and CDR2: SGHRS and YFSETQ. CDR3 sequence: CASSSGVIHYGYTF. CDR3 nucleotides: TGCGCCAGCAGCTCGGGAGTGATACACTATGGCTACACCTTC.

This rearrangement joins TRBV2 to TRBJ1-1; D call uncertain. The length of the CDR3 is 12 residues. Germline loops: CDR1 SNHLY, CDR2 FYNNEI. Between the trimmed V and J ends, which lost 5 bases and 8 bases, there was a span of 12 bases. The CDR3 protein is CASSLDVHEAFF. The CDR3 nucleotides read TGTGCCAGCAGTCTCGACGTGCACGAAGCTTTCTTT.

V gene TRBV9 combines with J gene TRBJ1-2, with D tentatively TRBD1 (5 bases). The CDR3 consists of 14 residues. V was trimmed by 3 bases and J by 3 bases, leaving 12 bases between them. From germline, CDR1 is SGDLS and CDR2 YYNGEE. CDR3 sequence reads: CASSALGAYYGYTF. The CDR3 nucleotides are TGTGCCAGCAGCGCACTCGGGGCCTACTATGGCTACACCTTC.

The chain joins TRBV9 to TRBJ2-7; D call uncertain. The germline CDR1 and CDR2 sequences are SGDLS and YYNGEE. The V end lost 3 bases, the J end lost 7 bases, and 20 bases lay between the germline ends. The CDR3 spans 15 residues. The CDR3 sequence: CASSANPTASWEQYF. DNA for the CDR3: TGTGCCAGCAGCGCTAACCCGACCGCTTCGTGGGAGCAGTACTTC.

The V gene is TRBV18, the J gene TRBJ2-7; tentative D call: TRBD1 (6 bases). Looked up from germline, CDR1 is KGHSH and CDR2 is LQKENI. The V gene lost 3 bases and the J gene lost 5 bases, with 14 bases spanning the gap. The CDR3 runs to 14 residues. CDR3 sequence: CASSPPLGAHEQYF. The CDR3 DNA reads TGTGCCAGCTCACCCCCACTGGGGGCCCACGAGCAGTACTTC.

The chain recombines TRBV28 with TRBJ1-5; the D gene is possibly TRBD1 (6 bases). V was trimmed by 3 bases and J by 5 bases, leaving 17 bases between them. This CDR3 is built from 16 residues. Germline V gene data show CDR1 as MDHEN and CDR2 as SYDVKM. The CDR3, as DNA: TGTGCCAGCAGTTTCGAGGGGGGCGGTAATTATCAGCCCCAGCATTTT. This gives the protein CASSFEGGGNYQPQHF.

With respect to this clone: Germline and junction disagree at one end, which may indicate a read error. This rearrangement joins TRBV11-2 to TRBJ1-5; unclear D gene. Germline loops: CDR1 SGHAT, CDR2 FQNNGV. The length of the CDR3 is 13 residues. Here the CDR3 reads CASSFGSGQPLLF. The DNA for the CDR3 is TGTGCCAGCAGCTTCGGGTCGGGTCAGCCCCTGCTTTTT.

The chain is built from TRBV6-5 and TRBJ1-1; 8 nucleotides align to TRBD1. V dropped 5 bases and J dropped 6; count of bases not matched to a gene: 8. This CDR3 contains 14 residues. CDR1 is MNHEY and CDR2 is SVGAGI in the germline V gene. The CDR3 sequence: CASSPTGVRPEAFF. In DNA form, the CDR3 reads TGTGCCAGCAGTCCGACAGGGGTTAGGCCTGAAGCTTTCTTT.